A selection of T cell receptor beta chains follows, all from one sample in a study of blood T cell repertoires in COVID-19. TCRdb keeps only in-frame clones here, not all; method: immunoSEQ multiplex PCR. The repertoire includes about 220,000 clones, 80% of them detected once, and 9.5% to 15% sits in the top ten. Sequencing was performed on peripheral blood. All receptors come from a human donor in a cohort sampled during active COVID-19. The conserved cysteine and the conserved F or W are not part of the CDR3 here. Each record gives: V gene, J gene, CDR3 protein.

>TRBV11-2|TRBJ1-2
ASSLVGLYGYT
>TRBV6-6|TRBJ2-2
ASLSAGAGTGELF
>TRBV7-9|TRBJ2-7
ASSLKVRGTGYEQY
>TRBV7-9|TRBJ2-2
ASSLQGPVNTGELF
>TRBV9|TRBJ2-7
ASSVNSGLAGSEQY
>TRBV6-5|TRBJ1-6
ASRTDGPRGSPLH
>TRBV11-2|TRBJ2-3
ASSLSAGSTDTQY
>TRBV7-2|TRBJ1-2
ASSQGTGFWYGYT
>TRBV20-1|TRBJ1-1
SASQGGMNTEAF
>TRBV28|TRBJ1-2
ASSPVAFNYGYT
>TRBV29-1|TRBJ1-1
SARDRATEAF
>TRBV5-5|TRBJ1-6
ASSRTTGTYNSPLH
>TRBV9|TRBJ1-4
ASSERDYNEKLF
>TRBV27|TRBJ2-1
ASSHWGGRGNEQF
>TRBV11-3|TRBJ2-2
ASSLGGEQELF
>TRBV19|TRBJ1-4
ASSIRTDNEKLF
>TRBV5-5|TRBJ2-7
ASSLLSSYEQY
>TRBV6-5|TRBJ2-3
ASSYPQGSTDTQY
>TRBV28|TRBJ1-2
ASSSGQGINGYT
>TRBV4-2|TRBJ1-4
ASSQDYGSGEKLF
>TRBV15|TRBJ1-5
ATSRDRVRYLHQPQH
>TRBV18|TRBJ2-1
ASSPFGNDEQF
>TRBV28|TRBJ1-2
ASRLQTANYGYT
>TRBV9|TRBJ2-1
ASSVGSGTYNEQF
>TRBV29-1|TRBJ1-2
SVLAVRRTGGYT
>TRBV14|TRBJ2-1
ASGGQGRDNEQF
>TRBV15|TRBJ2-7
ATSKDGAYEQY
>TRBV27|TRBJ2-1
ASRGTGNNEQF
>TRBV5-6|TRBJ2-1
ASSFGGGNFYNEQF
>TRBV13|TRBJ1-1
ASSLGWGDTEAF
>TRBV11-3|TRBJ2-5
ASSRGIAAQETQY
>TRBV3-1/TRBV3-2|TRBJ2-5
ASSQLVAGGETQY